The 21 T cell receptor beta chains given below trace back to one sample, sequenced in a study of beta chain features in type 1 diabetes. Study outcomes and limitations: All four CD4+ subsets of Type 1 diabetes patients contained TCRB CDR3s that were moderately but significantly shorter.

The whole isolated RNA underwent reverse transcription, so sequencing captured expressed TCRB transcripts. Assay used: immunoSEQ multiplex PCR; TCRdb lists only in-frame clones, some missing. Of some 190,000 clones in the sample, 7.5% to 8.5% were seen once. The antigens of these receptors remain unknown. Sequencing was performed on central memory CD4+ T cells from blood. Every receptor here comes from a man aged 18-30 years with type 1 diabetes.

The chain has TRBV6-1 and TRBJ2-3, with D tentatively TRBD1 (6 bases). Germline CDR1 MNHNS, CDR2 SASEGT. Trimming left V 2 bases short and J 3 bases short, with 6 bases between. The CDR3 sequence is 13 residues long. The CDR3 DNA follows: TGTGCCAGCAGTGAACAGGGGACAGATACGCAGTATTTT. Translating it yields CASSEQGTDTQYF.

The chain employs TRBV30 and TRBJ2-3; TRBD1 is a possible D gene (5 bases). The V end was cut by 0 bases, the J end by 6 bases, with 10 bases between. Germline values: CDR1 GTSNPN, CDR2 SVGIG (reference sequence). There are 13 residues in the CDR3. For the CDR3, the DNA is TGTGCCTGGAGTGTAAAGGGGCAGGATACGCAGTATTTT. Translating gives CAWSVKGQDTQYF.

This clone was observed a few times. This chain links TRBV9 with TRBJ2-1; 10 bases are a match to TRBD2. Germline trimming cut 4 bases from V and 4 bases from J; bases unmatched to any gene: 11. Germline assignment: CDR1 SGDLS and CDR2 YYNGEE. The CDR3 consists of 17 residues. The chain's CDR3 is CASSSLLGLASYNEQFF. In DNA, the CDR3 is TGTGCCAGCAGCTCCCTTCTGGGACTAGCGTCGTACAATGAGCAGTTCTTC.

This chain joins TRBV6-5 and TRBJ1-1; 10 bases are shared with TRBD1. J lost 8 bases, V lost 6 bases, and 9 bases had no gene match. The CDR3 contains 14 residues. Germline V gene sequence: CDR1 MNHEY, CDR2 SVGAGI. The CDR3 loop reads CASSPGQGVIEAFF. As DNA, the CDR3 is TGTGCCAGCAGCCCCGGACAGGGGGTCATCGAAGCTTTCTTT.

This clone occurred a few times. The V call is TRBV30, the J call TRBJ1-5, with TRBD1 as a possible D gene (5 bases). Germline-derived CDR1 and CDR2 are GTSNPN and SVGIG (reference sequence). This CDR3 contains 13 residues. The germline V and J ends were trimmed by 2 bases and 6 bases, with 11 bases remaining between them. The CDR3 DNA reads TGTGCCTGGAGTCCTGGGGGGGGTCAGCCCCAGCATTTT. Translating it yields CAWSPGGGQPQHF.

This chain joins TRBV6-4 and TRBJ1-2; D might be TRBD1 (6 bases). Germline CDR1 is MRHNA and CDR2 is SNTAGT. Trimming cost V 6 bases and J 8 bases, with 19 bases left between them. The CDR3 is 14 residues long. As DNA, the CDR3 is TGTGCCAGCAGACCAGGGGTGTCGGTGGAAGGCTACACCTTC. The encoded protein is CASRPGVSVEGYTF.

This chain links TRBV2 with TRBJ2-1, with 7 bases aligning to TRBD1. Germline V gene data show CDR1 as SNHLY and CDR2 as FYNNEI. V shed 2 bases and J 12 bases; nucleotides not matched to a gene: 10. The CDR3 has 14 residues. CDR3 coding DNA: TGTGCCAGCAGTGAAAGGGGACACTCAGGGGGGCAGTTCTTC. Amino acids: CASSERGHSGGQFF. The complete variable domain, with remaining parts taken from reference TRBV2 and TRBJ2-1, reads EPEVTQTPSHQVTQMGQEVILRCVPISNHLYFYWYRQILGQKVEFLVSFYNNEISEKSEIFDDQFSVERPDGSNFTLKIRSTKLEDSAMYFCASSERGHSGGQFFGPGTRLTVL.

This clone was detected only a few times. CDR3 sequence: CSVDIRGYLGYTF. CDR3 DNA: TGCAGCGTTGATATCAGGGGATACCTTGGCTACACCTTC. The chain carries TRBV29-1 and TRBJ1-2; D possibly corresponds to TRBD1 (6 bases). The CDR3 loop spans 13 amino acids. V lost 3 bases and J 7 bases, leaving 15 bases between the germline ends. The germline V gene has CDR1 SQVTM and CDR2 ANQGSEA.

This clone has only a few counts. V and J are TRBV19 and TRBJ1-1, with D hard to call. V was clipped by 7 bases and J by 5 bases, with 17 bases between them. The length of the CDR3 is 14 residues. Germline CDR1 is LNHDA and CDR2 is SQIVND (reference sequence). CDR3 nucleotides: TGTGCCAGTACCCGCCTGTTTCTCGGGACTGAAGCTTTCTTT. Translating gives CASTRLFLGTEAFF.

A few counts support this clone. The genes are TRBV18 and TRBJ1-3, with a possible D match to TRBD1 (5 bases). The germline V gene encodes CDR1 KGHSH and CDR2 LQKENI. Trimming shortened V by 3 bases and J by 4 bases, and 16 bases separated the two germline ends. This CDR3 is 16 amino acids long. CDR3 nucleotide sequence: TGTGCCAGCTCACCGATGGGGAAGGGGCAAGGAAACACCATATATTTT. Amino acids: CASSPMGKGQGNTIYF.

The J gene is TRBJ1-1, the V gene TRBV29-1; a possible D gene is TRBD1 (6 bases). The germline V gene has CDR1 SQVTM and CDR2 ANQGSEA. This CDR3 has 13 amino acids. V was trimmed by 4 bases and J by 1 base, leaving 10 bases between them. The CDR3 spells CSVVEGGNTEAFF. CDR3 sequence (DNA): TGCAGCGTTGTAGAGGGGGGGAACACTGAAGCTTTCTTT.

J is TRBJ2-1 and V is TRBV30, with D tentatively TRBD2 (5 bases). This CDR3 is built from 13 residues. Germline V gene data show CDR1 as GTSNPN and CDR2 as SVGIG (reference sequence). Trimming removed 1 base from V and 5 bases from J, with 9 bases in between. DNA for the CDR3: TGTGCCTGGAGTGCGCAGCGGAACAATGAGCAGTTCTTC. Its protein product is CAWSAQRNNEQFF. The full variable domain, its missing parts supplied by reference TRBV30 and TRBJ2-1, is SQTIHQWPATLVQPVGSPLSLECTVEGTSNPNLYWYRQAAGRGLQLLFYSVGIGQISSEVPQNLSASRPQDRQFILSSKKLLLSDSGFYLCAWSAQRNNEQFFGPGTRLTVL.

The chain uses TRBV6-1 and TRBJ2-1; perhaps TRBD2 as D (6 bases). The CDR3 spans 14 residues. Germline values: CDR1 MNHNS, CDR2 SASEGT. The ends were cut back, 7 bases at V and 8 bases at J, with 18 bases in the middle. CDR3 nucleotides: TGTGCCAGCACCGACCGGGGGACCATGGATGAGCAGTTCTTC. Encoded protein: CASTDRGTMDEQFF.

A few counts support this clone. The chain recombines TRBV7-2 with TRBJ2-7; 9 bases match TRBD2. V was pared by 5 bases and J by 9 bases, with 14 bases of the junction left unmatched. Germline CDR1 and CDR2: SGHTA and FQGNSA. The CDR3 consists of 15 residues. The chain's CDR3 is CASSPQRGVAEGQYF. The CDR3 coding sequence is TGTGCCAGCAGCCCCCAGCGGGGGGTTGCTGAGGGGCAGTACTTC.

This sequence joins TRBV2 and TRBJ2-5; 8 bases align to TRBD1. The V and J ends lost 11 bases and 7 bases, in that order; junction bases with no gene match: 9. Germline CDR1 and CDR2: SNHLY and FYNNEI. This CDR3 spans 12 amino acids. The CDR3 region is CALGDQGATQYF. DNA of the CDR3: TGTGCCCTAGGCGATCAGGGGGCGACCCAGTACTTC.

To note about this clone: Other DNA sequences in this specimen translate into the identical CDR3. The genes are TRBV5-1 and TRBJ1-5; no definite D call. The germline V and J ends were trimmed by 0 bases and 7 bases, with 8 bases remaining between them. This CDR3 spans 13 amino acids. In germline, CDR1 is SGHRS, CDR2 YFSETQ. The CDR3 sequence is CASSLGENQPQHF. The DNA of the CDR3 is TGCGCCAGCAGCTTGGGAGAAAACCAGCCCCAGCATTTT.

The chain is built from TRBV9 and TRBJ2-5, with no clear D. CDR1 is SGDLS and CDR2 is YYNGEE in the germline V gene. The CDR3 sequence is 12 residues long. V shed 4 bases and J shed 7 bases, with 11 bases lying between them. DNA for the CDR3: TGTGCCAGCAGCCTAGAGCGCGGGACCCAGTACTTC. Protein sequence: CASSLERGTQYF.

The sample holds a few counts of this clone. The chain combines TRBV27 with TRBJ2-1, with TRBD1 as a possible D gene (6 bases). Trimming removed 2 bases at V and 6 bases at J, with 11 bases between. Germline values: CDR1 MNHEY, CDR2 SMNVEV (reference sequence). There are 14 residues in the CDR3. The CDR3 spells CASSLDTGRNEQFF. The CDR3 DNA reads as TGTGCCAGCAGTTTAGATACAGGGCGCAATGAGCAGTTCTTC.

This clone came up many times. J is TRBJ2-7 and V is TRBV2; possibly TRBD1 for D (7 bases). Trimming removed 10 bases from V and 2 bases from J, with 21 bases in between. Germline CDR1 reads SNHLY; CDR2 reads FYNNEI. The CDR3 runs 15 residues. For the CDR3, the DNA is TGTGCCACCCGTCAGGGGGGCTGGAGCACCTACGAGCAGTACTTC. It translates to CATRQGGWSTYEQYF.

The sample holds a few counts of this clone. This chain connects TRBV7-2 to TRBJ1-6, with D unresolved. Trimming removed 7 bases from V and 7 bases from J, with 8 bases in between. This CDR3 region has 12 residues. From germline, CDR1 is SGHTA and CDR2 FQGNSA. CDR3 nucleotide sequence: TGTGCCAGCACACGAGGGAATTCACCCCTCCACTTT. Its protein product is CASTRGNSPLHF.

This clone was recorded a few times. This chain joins TRBV7-7 and TRBJ2-1; TRBD1 agrees at 7 bases. This CDR3 is built from 13 residues. Trimming at V came to 5 bases and at J to 8 bases, leaving 6 bases not matched to a gene. Per the germline V gene, CDR1 is SSHAT and CDR2 is FNYEAQ (reference sequence). The CDR3 protein is CASSRQGFDEQFF. CDR3 nucleotides: TGTGCCAGCAGCCGACAGGGTTTCGATGAGCAGTTCTTC.